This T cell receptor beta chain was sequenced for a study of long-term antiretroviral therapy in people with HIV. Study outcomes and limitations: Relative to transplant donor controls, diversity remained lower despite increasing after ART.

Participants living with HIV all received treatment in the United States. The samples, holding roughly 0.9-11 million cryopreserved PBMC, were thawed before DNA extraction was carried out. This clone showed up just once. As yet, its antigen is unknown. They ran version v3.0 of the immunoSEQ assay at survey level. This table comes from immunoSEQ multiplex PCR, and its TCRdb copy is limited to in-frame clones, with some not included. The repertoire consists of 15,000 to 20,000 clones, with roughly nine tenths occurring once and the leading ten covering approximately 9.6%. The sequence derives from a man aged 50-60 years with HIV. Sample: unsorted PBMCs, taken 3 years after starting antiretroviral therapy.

CDR3 coding DNA: TGTGCCAGCAGCGTAGAAATTACCGGGGAGCTGTTTTTT. It codes for CASSVEITGELFF. The chain has TRBV9 and TRBJ2-2; D is ambiguous. With 0 bases removed from V and 5 bases from J, the gap between germline ends came to 5 bases. The CDR3 length is 13 residues. Germline V gives CDR1 SGDLS, CDR2 YYNGEE.